The T cell receptor (beta chain) described here comes from a study of blood T cells in healthy people across ages. Study-level findings and limits: In long-lived donors, naive CD4+ cell counts and diversity exceeded those of aged donors. A strong correlation between TCR beta diversity and naive T cell percentage was seen.

PCR was performed a second time for roughly 7 to 12 cycles using a sample-barcoded 5' primer and a J-beta primer mix. TCRdb reanalysed the 5' RACE reads using MiXCR and keeps one entry per CDR3 protein. The sample contains approximately 880,000 distinct CDR3 sequences, roughly 50% of which appear only once. For this clonotype: Its antigen is unknown.

Donors each provided ten milliliters of peripheral blood. Total RNA was extracted at no less than 5.5 micrograms per sample. What was sequenced was blood. The sequence derives from a man aged 25 to 40 in good health.

CDR3 in amino acids: CASSQEQIGTNTYEQYF. The DNA for the CDR3 is TGCGCCAGCAGCCAAGAGCAAATAGGGACGAACACCTACGAGCAGTACTTC. The J gene is TRBJ2-7, the V gene TRBV4-3; D possibly matches TRBD1 or TRBD2 (5 bases each). Germline V gives CDR1 LGHNA, CDR2 YSLEER. The V end was cut by 0 bases, the J end by 2 bases, with 17 bases between. The CDR3 contains 17 residues.